The clone carrying this T cell receptor beta chain has more than one count but fewer than ten. This sample is part of a study of response to subunit inactivated influenza vaccine. TCRdb itself ran the RT-PCR reads through MiXCR, one entry per CDR3 protein. The data contain around 520,000 distinct CDR3 sequences, 12% of them singletons. Germline trimming cut 8 bases from V and 5 bases from J; bases unmatched to any gene: 15. Germline-derived CDR1 and CDR2 are MNHEY and SVGEGT. There are 17 residues in the CDR3. Source: PBMCs from blood, taken on the day of vaccination. The rearrangement links TRBV6-2 or TRBV6-3 to TRBJ2-1; 10 bases fit TRBD2. This TCR was recovered from a man aged 50 or older who received an inactivated influenza vaccine. CDR3 residues: CASCHPDLAGVDNEQFF. DNA of the CDR3: TGTGCCAGCTGCCACCCTGATCTAGCGGGAGTGGACAATGAGCAGTTCTTC.